The entry below describes one T cell receptor beta chain. What it recognizes is unknown. This sample is drawn from a study of PD-1 blockade in classical Hodgkin lymphoma. TCRdb keeps only in-frame clones here, not all; method: immunoSEQ multiplex PCR. In the table there are some 100,000 clones, 80% to 95% of which are singletons. The study, taken as a whole, reports: Relapsed/refractory patients reportedly had the lowest baseline TCR diversity, below newly diagnosed patients, who were below healthy donors. Underlying causes for the observed repertoire differences were not defined, possibly disease activity or prior therapy. It was among complete responders that baseline diversity resembled that of newly diagnosed patients. In CD4+ cells, TCR diversity went up significantly by C4D1, but in CD8+ cells it did not.

Brentuximab vedotin exposure varied among the patients, all of whom had relapsed after autologous stem cell transplantation. The sample in question was peripheral blood mononuclear cells (PBMCs), obtained at baseline. This receptor was obtained from a human donor with classical Hodgkin lymphoma.

CDR3 bases: TGTGCCAGCAGCCCGGGCCTGAACACTGAAGCTTTCTTT. Amino acids: CASSPGLNTEAFF. The chain joins TRBV7-9 to TRBJ1-1; no clear D. The CDR3 sequence is 13 residues long. Germline V gene lookup returns CDR1 SEHNR and CDR2 FQNEAQ (reference sequence). Trimming removed 5 bases at V and 0 bases at J, with 7 bases between.